This TCR beta chain was identified in a study of blood T cell repertoires in COVID-19. Whole-study context: The study drew acute and convalescent COVID-19 samples from the United States, Italy and Spain.

There are 13 residues in the CDR3. Germline CDR1 and CDR2: MDHEN and SYDVKM. The V end lost 6 bases, the J end lost 0 bases, and 6 bases lay between the germline ends. The data were produced by immunoSEQ multiplex PCR, yet TCRdb's version contains in-frame clones alone and is incomplete. The table shows 200,000 or so clones, with 88% occurring only once. This sequence was found in a woman in her thirties or forties with acute COVID-19. The V call is TRBV28, the J call TRBJ1-3; D remains unclear. The specimen was PBMCs or T cells enriched from blood (not recorded which). CDR3 coding DNA: TGTGCCAGCAGGGTACACTCTGGAAACACCATATATTTT. Protein sequence: CASRVHSGNTIYF.